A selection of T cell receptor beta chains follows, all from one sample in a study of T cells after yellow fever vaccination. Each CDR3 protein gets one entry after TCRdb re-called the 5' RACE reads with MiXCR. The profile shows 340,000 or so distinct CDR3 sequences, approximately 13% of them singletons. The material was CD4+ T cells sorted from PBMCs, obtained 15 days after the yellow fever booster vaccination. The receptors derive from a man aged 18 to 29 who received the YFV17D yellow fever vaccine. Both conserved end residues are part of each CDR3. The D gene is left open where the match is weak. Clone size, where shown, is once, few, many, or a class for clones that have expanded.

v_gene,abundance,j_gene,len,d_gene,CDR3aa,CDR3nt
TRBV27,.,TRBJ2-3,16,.,CASSLVGDGYTDTQYF,TGTGCCAGCAGTTTAGTGGGGGACGGATACACAGATACGCAGTATTTT
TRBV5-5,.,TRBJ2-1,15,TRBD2,CASRKAGGRDNEQFF,TGTGCCAGCAGAAAAGCGGGGGGGCGAGACAATGAGCAGTTCTTC
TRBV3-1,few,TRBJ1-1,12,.,CASSHQNTEAFF,TGTGCCAGCAGCCATCAGAACACTGAAGCTTTCTTT
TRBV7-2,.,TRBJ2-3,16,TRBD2,CASSSIGGSGVDTQYF,TGTGCCAGCAGCTCAATCGGGGGTAGCGGGGTCGATACGCAGTATTTT
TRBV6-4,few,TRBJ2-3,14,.,CASSSDTSTDTQYF,TGTGCCAGCAGTAGCGATACTAGCACAGATACGCAGTATTTT
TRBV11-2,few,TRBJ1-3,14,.,CASSLGGTGNTIYF,TGTGCCAGCAGCTTAGGAGGAACTGGAAACACCATATATTTT
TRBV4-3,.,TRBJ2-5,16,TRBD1,CASSPNGWTGTETQYF,TGCGCCAGCAGCCCAAACGGTTGGACAGGGACAGAGACCCAGTACTTC
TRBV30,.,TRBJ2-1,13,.,CAWSVTAHNEQFF,TGTGCCTGGAGTGTAACTGCCCACAATGAGCAGTTCTTC
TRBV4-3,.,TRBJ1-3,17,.,CASSQAWGPSSGNTIYF,TGCGCCAGCAGCCAAGCATGGGGACCGTCGTCTGGAAACACCATATATTTT
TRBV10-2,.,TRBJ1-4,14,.,CASSDGGYRGELFF,TGCGCCAGCAGTGACGGGGGGTACCGAGGGGAACTGTTTTTT
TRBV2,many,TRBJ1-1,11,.,CASSFQGEAFF,TGTGCCAGCAGCTTCCAGGGGGAAGCTTTCTTT
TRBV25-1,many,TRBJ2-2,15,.,CASSVFRRITGELFF,TGTGCCAGCAGTGTCTTTCGGCGGATCACCGGGGAGCTGTTTTTT
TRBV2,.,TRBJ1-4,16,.,CASSEDGTTTNEKLFF,TGTGCCAGCAGTGAGGACGGAACTACAACTAATGAAAAACTGTTTTTT
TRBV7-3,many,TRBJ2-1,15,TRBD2,CASSALAGAYNEQFF,TGTGCCAGCAGCGCGTTAGCGGGGGCTTACAATGAGCAGTTCTTC
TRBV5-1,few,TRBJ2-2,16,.,CASSRGTGWTNGELFF,TGCGCCAGCAGCCGGGGAACGGGGTGGACGAACGGGGAGCTGTTTTTT
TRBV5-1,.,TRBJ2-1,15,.,CASRFSLPYDNEQFF,TGCGCCAGCAGATTCTCACTACCATATGACAATGAGCAGTTCTTC